These 3 T cell receptor beta chains were all obtained from the same sample, sequenced in a study of control samples from healthy donors and cancer patients. TCRdb's copy holds only in-frame clones and misses some; the assay was immunoSEQ multiplex PCR. The top ten clones hold more than 12% of a sample with under 95,000 clones, 75% to 90% of them seen once. The sample consisted of blood. The source of these receptors is a man aged 45-65 years in good health.

The chain joins TRBV24-1 to TRBJ2-5; the D is unclear. The end of the DNA aligns better with TRBJ2-7, so the J call may be wrong. This CDR3 comprises 14 residues. Germline V CDR1 and CDR2: KGHDR, SFDVKD. DNA of the CDR3: TGTGCCACTCCTAGGCAACCATACTCCTACGAGCAGTACTTC. This codes for CATPRQPYSYEQYF.

This clone has a single count. The J gene is TRBJ1-2, the V gene TRBV18, with D perhaps TRBD1 (6 bases). The CDR3 extends over 14 amino acids. Trimming stripped 3 bases from V and 2 bases from J, with 10 bases between. CDR1 and CDR2 (germline): KGHSH, LQKENI. CDR3 amino acids: CASSPAGANYGYTF. The CDR3 nucleotides read TGTGCCAGCTCACCGGCAGGGGCGAACTATGGCTACACCTTC. Combining the CDR3 with reference TRBV18 and TRBJ1-2 gives the whole variable domain NAGVMQNPRHLVRRRGQEARLRCSPMKGHSHVYWYRQLPEEGLKFMVYLQKENIIDESGMPKERFSAEFPKEGPSILRIQQVVRGDSAAYFCASSPAGANYGYTFGSGTRLTVV.

The J gene is TRBJ1-2, the V gene TRBV2; maybe TRBD1 (6 bases). V lost 6 bases to trimming and J lost 6 bases, with 20 bases between them. CDR1 SNHLY and CDR2 FYNNEI come from the germline V gene. The CDR3 covers 15 residues. The CDR3 DNA is TGTGCCAGCAGGAGGGACACCTTGAACGGTCATGGCTACACCTTC. Residues: CASRRDTLNGHGYTF.